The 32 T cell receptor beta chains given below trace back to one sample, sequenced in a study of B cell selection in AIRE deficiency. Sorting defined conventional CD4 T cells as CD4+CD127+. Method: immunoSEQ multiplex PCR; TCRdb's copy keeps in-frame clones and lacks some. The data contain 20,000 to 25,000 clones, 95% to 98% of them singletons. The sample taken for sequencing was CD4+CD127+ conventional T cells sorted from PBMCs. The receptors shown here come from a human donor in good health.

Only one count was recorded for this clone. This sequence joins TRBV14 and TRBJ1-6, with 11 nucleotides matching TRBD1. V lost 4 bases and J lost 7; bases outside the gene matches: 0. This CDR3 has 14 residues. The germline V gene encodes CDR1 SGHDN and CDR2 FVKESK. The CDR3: CASSRDRGNSPLHF. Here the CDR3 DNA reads TGTGCCAGCAGCCGGGACAGGGGGAATTCACCCCTCCACTTT.

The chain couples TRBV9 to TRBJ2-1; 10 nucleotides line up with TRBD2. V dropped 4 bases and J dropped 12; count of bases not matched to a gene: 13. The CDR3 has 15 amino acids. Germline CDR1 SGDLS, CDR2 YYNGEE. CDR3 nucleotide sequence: TGTGCCAGCAGCCCGACCCGGCTAGCGGGAGATGTGCAGTTCTTC. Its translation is CASSPTRLAGDVQFF.

The CDR3 loop reads CASSDDLGTVYGYTF. Written as DNA, the CDR3 is TGTGCCAGCAGTGACGATTTGGGAACGGTCTATGGCTACACCTTC. The J gene is TRBJ1-2, the V gene TRBV2; D is unclear. Per the germline V gene, CDR1 is SNHLY and CDR2 is FYNNEI. The CDR3 has 15 amino acids. V was pared by 3 bases and J by 4 bases, with 15 bases between.

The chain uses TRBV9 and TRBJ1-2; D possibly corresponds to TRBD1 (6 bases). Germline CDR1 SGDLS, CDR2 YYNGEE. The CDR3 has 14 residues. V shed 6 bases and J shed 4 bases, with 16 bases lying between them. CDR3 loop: CASNEGRGAYGYTF. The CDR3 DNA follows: TGTGCCAGCAACGAGGGGCGGGGGGCCTATGGCTACACCTTC.

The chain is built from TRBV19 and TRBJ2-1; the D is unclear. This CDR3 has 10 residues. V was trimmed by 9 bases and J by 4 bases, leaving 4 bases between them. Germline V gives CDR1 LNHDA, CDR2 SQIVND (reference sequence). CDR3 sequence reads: CASLYNEQFF. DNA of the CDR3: TGTGCCAGCCTTTACAATGAGCAGTTCTTC. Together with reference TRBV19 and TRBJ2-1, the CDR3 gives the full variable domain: DGGITQSPKYLFRKEGQNVTLSCEQNLNHDAMYWYRQDPGQGLRLIYYSQIVNDFQKGDIAEGYSVSREKKESFPLTVTSAQKNPTAFYLCASLYNEQFFGPGTRLTVL.

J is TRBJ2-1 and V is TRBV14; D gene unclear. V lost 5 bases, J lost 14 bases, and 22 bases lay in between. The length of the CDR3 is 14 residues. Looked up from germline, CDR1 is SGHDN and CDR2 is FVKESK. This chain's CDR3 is CASSNRRSVHQKFF. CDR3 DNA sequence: TGTGCCAGCAGCAACAGAAGGTCGGTCCACCAGAAGTTCTTC.

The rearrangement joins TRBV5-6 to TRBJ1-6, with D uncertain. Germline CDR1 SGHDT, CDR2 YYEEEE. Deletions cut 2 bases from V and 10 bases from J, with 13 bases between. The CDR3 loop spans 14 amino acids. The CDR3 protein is CASSFGRGRSPLHF. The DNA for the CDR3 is TGTGCCAGCAGCTTCGGACGGGGTCGGTCACCCCTCCACTTT.

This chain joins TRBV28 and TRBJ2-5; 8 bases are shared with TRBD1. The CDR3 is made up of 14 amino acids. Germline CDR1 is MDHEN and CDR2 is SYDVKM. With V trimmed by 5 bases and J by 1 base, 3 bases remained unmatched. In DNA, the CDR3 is TGTGCCAGCAGTAGGACAGGGACCCAAGAGACCCAGTACTTC. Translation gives CASSRTGTQETQYF.

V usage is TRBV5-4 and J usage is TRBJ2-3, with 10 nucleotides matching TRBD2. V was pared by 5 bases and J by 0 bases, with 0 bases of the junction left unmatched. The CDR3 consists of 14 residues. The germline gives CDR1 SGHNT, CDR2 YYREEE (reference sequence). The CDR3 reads CASRLAGSTDTQYF. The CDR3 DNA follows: TGTGCCAGCAGACTAGCGGGGAGCACAGATACGCAGTATTTT. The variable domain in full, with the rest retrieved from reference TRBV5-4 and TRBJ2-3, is ETGVTQSPTHLIKTRGQQVTLRCSSQSGHNTVSWYQQALGQGPQFIFQYYREEENGRGNFPPRFSGLQFPNYSSELNVNALELDDSALYLCASRLAGSTDTQYFGPGTRLTVL.

CDR3 sequence: CASSSQTSGSNEQFF. CDR3 DNA: TGCGCCAGCAGCTCCCAGACTAGCGGGAGTAATGAGCAGTTCTTC. This chain connects TRBV5-1 to TRBJ2-1; 12 nucleotides line up with TRBD2. The CDR3 spans 15 residues. J was trimmed by 7 bases and V by 3 bases; bases with no gene match: 5. Germline lookup yields CDR1 SGHRS and CDR2 YFSETQ.

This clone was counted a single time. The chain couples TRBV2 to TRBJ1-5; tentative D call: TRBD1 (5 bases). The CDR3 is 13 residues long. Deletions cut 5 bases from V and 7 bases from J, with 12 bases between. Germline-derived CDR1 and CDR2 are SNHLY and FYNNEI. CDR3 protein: CASSLGVRQPQHF. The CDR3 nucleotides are TGTGCCAGCAGTTTAGGGGTGCGACAGCCCCAGCATTTT.

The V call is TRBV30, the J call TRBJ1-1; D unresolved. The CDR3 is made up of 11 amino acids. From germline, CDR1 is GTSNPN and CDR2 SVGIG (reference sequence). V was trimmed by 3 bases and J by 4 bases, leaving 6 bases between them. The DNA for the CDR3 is TGTGCCTGGAGGAGGGTCACTGAAGCTTTCTTT. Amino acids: CAWRRVTEAFF.

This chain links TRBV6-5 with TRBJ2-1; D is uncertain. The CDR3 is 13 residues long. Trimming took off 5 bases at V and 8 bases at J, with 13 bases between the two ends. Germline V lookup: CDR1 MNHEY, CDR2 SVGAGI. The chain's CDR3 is CASSPGPGYEQFF. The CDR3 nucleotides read TGTGCCAGCAGTCCTGGACCCGGCTATGAGCAGTTCTTC.

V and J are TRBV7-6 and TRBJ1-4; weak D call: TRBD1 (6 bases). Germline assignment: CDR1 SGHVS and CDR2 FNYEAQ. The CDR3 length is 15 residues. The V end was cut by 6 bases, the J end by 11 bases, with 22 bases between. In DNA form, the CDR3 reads TGTGCCAGCAGTTCCTCAGGGGCTCGGGGGTGGAAACTGTTTTTT. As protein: CASSSSGARGWKLFF.

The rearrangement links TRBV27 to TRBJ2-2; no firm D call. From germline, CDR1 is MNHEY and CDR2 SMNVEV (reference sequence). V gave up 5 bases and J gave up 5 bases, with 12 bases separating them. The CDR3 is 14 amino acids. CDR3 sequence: CASSAMAGTGELFF. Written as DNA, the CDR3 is TGTGCCAGCAGTGCCATGGCCGGGACCGGGGAGCTGTTTTTT.

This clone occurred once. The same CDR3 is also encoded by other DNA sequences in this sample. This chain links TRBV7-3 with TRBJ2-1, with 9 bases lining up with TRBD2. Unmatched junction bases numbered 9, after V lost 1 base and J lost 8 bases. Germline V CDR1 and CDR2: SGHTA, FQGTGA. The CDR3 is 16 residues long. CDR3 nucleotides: TGTGCCAGCAGCTTAAACCCGGGACTAGCAAGGTATGAGCAGTTCTTC. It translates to CASSLNPGLARYEQFF.

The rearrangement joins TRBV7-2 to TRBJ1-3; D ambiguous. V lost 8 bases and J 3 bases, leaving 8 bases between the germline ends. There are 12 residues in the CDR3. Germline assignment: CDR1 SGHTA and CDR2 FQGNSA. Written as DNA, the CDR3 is TGTGCCAGCTCCCGGGATGGAAACACCATATATTTT. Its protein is CASSRDGNTIYF.

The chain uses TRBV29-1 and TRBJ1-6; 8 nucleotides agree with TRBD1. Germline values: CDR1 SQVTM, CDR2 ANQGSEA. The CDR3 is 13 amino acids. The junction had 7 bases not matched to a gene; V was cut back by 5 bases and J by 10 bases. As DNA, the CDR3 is TGCAGCGTTCGTTGGGACAGGACATCACCCCTCCACTTT. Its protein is CSVRWDRTSPLHF.

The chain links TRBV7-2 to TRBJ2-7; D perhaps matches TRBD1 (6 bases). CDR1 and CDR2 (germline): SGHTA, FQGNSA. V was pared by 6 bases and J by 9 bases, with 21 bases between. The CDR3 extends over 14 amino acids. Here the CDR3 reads CASRRAGQLRGQYF. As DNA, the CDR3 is TGTGCCAGCAGGCGAGCCGGACAGTTACGGGGGCAGTACTTC.

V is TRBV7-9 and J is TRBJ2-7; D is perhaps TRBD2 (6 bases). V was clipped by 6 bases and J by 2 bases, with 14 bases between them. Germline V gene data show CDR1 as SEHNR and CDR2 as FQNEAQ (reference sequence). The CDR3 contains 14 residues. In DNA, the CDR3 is TGTGCCAGCAGTCAGGGAGGCGGGCCCTACGAGCAGTACTTC. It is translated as CASSQGGGPYEQYF.

The CDR3 loop reads CARSSGRGEANTGELFF. The CDR3 nucleotides read TGTGCCAGAAGCTCAGGAAGGGGGGAAGCAAACACCGGGGAGCTGTTTTTT. The chain links TRBV7-5 to TRBJ2-2. TRBV7-5 is labeled a pseudogene. The CDR3 has 17 residues.

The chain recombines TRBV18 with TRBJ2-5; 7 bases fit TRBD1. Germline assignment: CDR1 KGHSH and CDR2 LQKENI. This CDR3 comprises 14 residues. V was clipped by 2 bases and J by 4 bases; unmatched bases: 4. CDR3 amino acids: CASSPMAGGETQYF. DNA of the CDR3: TGTGCCAGCTCACCAATGGCAGGGGGAGAGACCCAGTACTTC. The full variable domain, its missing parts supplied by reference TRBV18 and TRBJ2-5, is NAGVMQNPRHLVRRRGQEARLRCSPMKGHSHVYWYRQLPEEGLKFMVYLQKENIIDESGMPKERFSAEFPKEGPSILRIQQVVRGDSAAYFCASSPMAGGETQYFGPGTRLLVL.

CDR3 sequence (DNA): TGTGCCAGCAGTTTAAGGGCAGGGAGCTCTGGAAACACCATATATTTT. Its protein is CASSLRAGSSGNTIYF. The V call is TRBV28, the J call TRBJ1-3; D perhaps matches TRBD1 (5 bases). Germline V lookup: CDR1 MDHEN, CDR2 SYDVKM. This CDR3 is built from 16 residues. The V end was cut by 2 bases, the J end by 0 bases, with 11 bases between. The complete variable domain, with remaining parts taken from reference TRBV28 and TRBJ1-3, reads DVKVTQSSRYLVKRTGEKVFLECVQDMDHENMFWYRQDPGLGLRLIYFSYDVKMKEKGDIPEGYSVSREKKERFSLILESASTNQTSMYLCASSLRAGSSGNTIYFGEGSWLTVV.

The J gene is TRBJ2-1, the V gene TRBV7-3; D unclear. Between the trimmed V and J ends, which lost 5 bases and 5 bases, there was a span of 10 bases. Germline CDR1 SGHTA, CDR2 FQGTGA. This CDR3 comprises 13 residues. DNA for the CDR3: TGTGCCAGCAGCCCGAGCCGAAACAATGAGCAGTTCTTC. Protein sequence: CASSPSRNNEQFF.

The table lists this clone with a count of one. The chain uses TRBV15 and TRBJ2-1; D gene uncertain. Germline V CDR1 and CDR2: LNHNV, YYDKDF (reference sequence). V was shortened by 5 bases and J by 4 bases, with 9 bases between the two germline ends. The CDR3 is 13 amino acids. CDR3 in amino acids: CATSLDVYNEQFF. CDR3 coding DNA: TGTGCCACCAGCTTAGACGTTTACAATGAGCAGTTCTTC.

DNA for the CDR3: TGTGCCAGCAGCTTAAGGGACAGGGGCAATGAGCAGTTCTTC. It yields the protein CASSLRDRGNEQFF. The chain has TRBV7-8 and TRBJ2-1, with TRBD1 matching over 10 bases. The CDR3 sequence is 14 residues long. After removal of 2 bases from V and 6 bases from J, the junction contained 1 base not matched to a gene. CDR1 is SGHVS and CDR2 is FQNEAQ in the germline V gene.

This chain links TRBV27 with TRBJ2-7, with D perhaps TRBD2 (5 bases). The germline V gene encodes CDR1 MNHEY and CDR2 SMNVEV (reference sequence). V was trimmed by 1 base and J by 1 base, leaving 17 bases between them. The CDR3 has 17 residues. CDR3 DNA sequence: TGTGCCAGCAGTTTATTGTATCCTGGCGGAGGATCCTACGAGCAGTACTTC. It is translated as CASSLLYPGGGSYEQYF.

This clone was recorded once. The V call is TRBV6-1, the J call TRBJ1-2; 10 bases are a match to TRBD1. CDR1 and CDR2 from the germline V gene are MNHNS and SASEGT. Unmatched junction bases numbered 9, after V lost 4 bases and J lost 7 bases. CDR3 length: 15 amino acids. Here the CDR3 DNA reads TGTGCCAGCAGTGCACGGGACAGGGGAGTTGTTGGCTACACCTTC. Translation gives CASSARDRGVVGYTF.

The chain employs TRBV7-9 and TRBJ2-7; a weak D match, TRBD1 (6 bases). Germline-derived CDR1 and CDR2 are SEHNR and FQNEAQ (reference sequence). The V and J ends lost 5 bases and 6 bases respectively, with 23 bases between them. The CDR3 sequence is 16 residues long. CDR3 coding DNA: TGTGCCAGCAGCCCACCGCCTTATACAGGGACCGGCGAGCAGTACTTC. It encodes CASSPPPYTGTGEQYF.

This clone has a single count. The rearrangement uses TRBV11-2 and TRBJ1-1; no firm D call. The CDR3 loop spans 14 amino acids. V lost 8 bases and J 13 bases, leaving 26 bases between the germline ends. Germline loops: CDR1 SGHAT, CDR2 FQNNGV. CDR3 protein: CASADGQTTLKIFF. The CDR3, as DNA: TGTGCCAGCGCGGACGGGCAGACAACACTGAAGATTTTCTTT. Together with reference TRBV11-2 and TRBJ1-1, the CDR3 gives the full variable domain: EAGVAQSPRYKIIEKRQSVAFWCNPISGHATLYWYQQILGQGPKLLIQFQNNGVVDDSQLPKDRFSAERLKGVDSTLKIQPAKLEDSAVYLCASADGQTTLKIFFGQGTRLTVV.

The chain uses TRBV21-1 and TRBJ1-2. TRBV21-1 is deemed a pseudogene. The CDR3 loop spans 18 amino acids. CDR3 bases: TGTGCCAGCAGCCGGACCGATCACGACCAACCCAGCTTCGATGGCTACACCTTC. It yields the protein CASSRTDHDQPSFDGYTF.

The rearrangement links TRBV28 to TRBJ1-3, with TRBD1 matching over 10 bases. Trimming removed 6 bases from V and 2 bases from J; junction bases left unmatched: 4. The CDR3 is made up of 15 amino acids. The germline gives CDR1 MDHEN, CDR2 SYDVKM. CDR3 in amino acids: CASRPGTGAGNTIYF. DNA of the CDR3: TGTGCCAGCAGACCCGGGACAGGGGCTGGAAACACCATATATTTT.